This T cell receptor (beta chain) was sequenced during a study of blood T cell repertoires in COVID-19. Only in-frame clones appear in the TCRdb table, and some are missing; sequencing was by immunoSEQ multiplex PCR. The table records roughly 76,000 clones, around 89% of them present only once. From germline, CDR1 is LGHDT and CDR2 YNNKEL (reference sequence). The CDR3 has 14 residues. V was trimmed by 1 base and J by 5 bases, leaving 6 bases between them. The rearrangement joins TRBV3-1 (or the pseudogene TRBV3-2) to TRBJ1-6; a possible D gene is TRBD1 (6 bases). This sequence originates from a man between 65 and 85 years old with active or convalescent COVID-19. What was sequenced was peripheral blood. CDR3 sequence reads: CASSQGQDNSPLHF. The CDR3, as DNA: TGTGCCAGCAGCCAAGGACAGGATAATTCACCCCTCCACTTT.